The clone carrying this T cell receptor (beta chain) was observed a few times. Its antigen is unidentified. TCRdb called the 5' RACE reads again in MiXCR, with one record for every CDR3 protein. The sample contains 92,000 or so distinct CDR3 sequences, less than 15% of which appear only once. V dropped 2 bases and J dropped 1 base, with 9 bases sitting between them. The CDR3 is 15 residues long. Germline V CDR1 and CDR2: MNHNY, SVGAGI (reference sequence). The data were obtained in a study of T-cell memory formation after mild COVID-19. About the research overall: Largely, the TCR clusters proved donor specific. General observations from the study: Contracting clones, day 15 to 85, had balanced CD4/CD8, and later expanders favored CD4+.

This sequence was found in a young man who had mild COVID-19 (a few samples of this study predate the infection). Cell type and time point are not known. The J gene is TRBJ1-3, the V gene TRBV6-6; the D is unclear. Sequences were obtained from PBMCs or a T cell subset sorted from them (not recorded which). The CDR3 bases are TGTGCCAGCAGTTACCCCCCGGCTTCTGGAAACACCATATATTTT. This sequence encodes CASSYPPASGNTIYF.